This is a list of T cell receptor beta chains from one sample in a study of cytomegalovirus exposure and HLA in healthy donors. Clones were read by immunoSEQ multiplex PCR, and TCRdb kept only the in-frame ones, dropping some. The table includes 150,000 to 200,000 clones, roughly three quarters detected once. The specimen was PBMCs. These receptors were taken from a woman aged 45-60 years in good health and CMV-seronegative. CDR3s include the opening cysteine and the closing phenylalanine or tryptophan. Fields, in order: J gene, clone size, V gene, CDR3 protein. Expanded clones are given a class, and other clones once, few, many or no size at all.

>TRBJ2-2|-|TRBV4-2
CASSQATGVGTGELFF
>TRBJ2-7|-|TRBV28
CASSDIGQGAYEQYF
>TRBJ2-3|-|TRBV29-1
CSVGQGTDTQYF
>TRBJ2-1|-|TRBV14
CASSLQARGLYNEQFF
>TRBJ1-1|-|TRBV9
CASSPRPSVENTEAFF
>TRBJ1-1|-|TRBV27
CASSLEQGITEAFF
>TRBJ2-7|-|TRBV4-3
CASSQDLPGAGTLYEQYF
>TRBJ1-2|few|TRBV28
CASRGTNYGYTF
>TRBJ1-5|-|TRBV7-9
CASSLAGGSGQPQHF
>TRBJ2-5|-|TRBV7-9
CASSSTSGRVWGETQYF
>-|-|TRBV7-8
CASSLSATGGTYEQYF
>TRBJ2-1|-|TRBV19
CASSMGLNNEQFF
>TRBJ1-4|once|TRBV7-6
CASSLVDSKEKLFF
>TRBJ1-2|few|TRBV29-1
CSALGRGNYGYTF
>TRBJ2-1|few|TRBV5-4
CASSWTGGNEQFF
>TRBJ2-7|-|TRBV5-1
CASSLIGGSYEQYF
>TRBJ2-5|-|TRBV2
CAGGRGKGTQYF
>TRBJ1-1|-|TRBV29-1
CSVLRGTGNTEAFF
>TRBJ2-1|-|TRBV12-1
CASPGTSGNNEQFF
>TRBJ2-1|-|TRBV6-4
CASSDAAGGYNEQFF
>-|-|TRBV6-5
CASRHPRELFF
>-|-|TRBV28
CASIKRTGGEQYF
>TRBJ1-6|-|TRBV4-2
CASREDRVSPLHF
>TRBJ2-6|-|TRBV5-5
CASSLVQSGANVLTF
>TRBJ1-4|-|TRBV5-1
CASSWSGNEKLFF
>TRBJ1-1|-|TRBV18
CASSPTGLNTEAFF
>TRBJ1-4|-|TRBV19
CASTPRGTTNEKLFF
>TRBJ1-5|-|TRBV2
CASSDPRGRNQPQHF
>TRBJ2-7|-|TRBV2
CASRQVYEQYF
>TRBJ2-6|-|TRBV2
CASKGESGANVLTF
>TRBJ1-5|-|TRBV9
CASSVGGSGNQPQHF
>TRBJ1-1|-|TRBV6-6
CASTGQGLNTEAFF
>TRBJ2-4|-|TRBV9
CASSVGGTELDIQYF
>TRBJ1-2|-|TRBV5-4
CASSRDRVDYGYTF
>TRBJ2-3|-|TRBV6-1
CASSEVYTDTQYF